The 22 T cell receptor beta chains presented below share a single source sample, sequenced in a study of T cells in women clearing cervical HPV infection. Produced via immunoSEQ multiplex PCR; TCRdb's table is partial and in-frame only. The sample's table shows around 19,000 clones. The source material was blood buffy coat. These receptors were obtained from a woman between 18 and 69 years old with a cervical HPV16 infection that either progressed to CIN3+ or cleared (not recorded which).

Incomplete CDR3 DNA: TGTGCCAGCAGTGTAAGGGGTAATACAGATACC. Protein product: CASSVRGNTDT. The entire CDR3 sequence reads CASSVRGNTDTYTF. This rearrangement joins TRBV2 to TRBJ1-2; D perhaps matches TRBD1 (5 bases). The missing CDR3 end, 3 residues past where the read stops, is filled in from the germline J gene. The germline gives CDR1 SNHLY, CDR2 FYNNEI. The CDR3 is made up of 14 amino acids.

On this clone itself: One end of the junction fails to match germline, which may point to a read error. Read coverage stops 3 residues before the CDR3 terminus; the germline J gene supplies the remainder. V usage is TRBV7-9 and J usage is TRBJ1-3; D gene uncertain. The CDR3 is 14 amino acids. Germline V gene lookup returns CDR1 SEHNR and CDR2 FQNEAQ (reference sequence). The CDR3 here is CASSLASSGNTIYF. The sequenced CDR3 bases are TGTGCCAGCAGCCTAGCCTCCTCTGGAAACACC. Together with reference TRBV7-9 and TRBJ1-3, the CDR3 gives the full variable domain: DTGVSQNPRHKITKRGQNVTFRCDPISEHNRLYWYRQTLGQGPEFLTYFQNEAQLEKSRLLSDRFSAERPKGSFSTLEIQRTEQGDSAMYLCASSLASSGNTIYFGEGSWLTVV.

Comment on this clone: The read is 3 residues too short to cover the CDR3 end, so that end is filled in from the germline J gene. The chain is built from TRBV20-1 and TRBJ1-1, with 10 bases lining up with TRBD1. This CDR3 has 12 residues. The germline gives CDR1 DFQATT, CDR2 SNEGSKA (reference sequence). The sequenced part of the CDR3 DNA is TGCAGTGCTCCGGGACAGGGGTTAGAA. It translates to CSAPGQGLE. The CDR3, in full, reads CSAPGQGLEAFF.

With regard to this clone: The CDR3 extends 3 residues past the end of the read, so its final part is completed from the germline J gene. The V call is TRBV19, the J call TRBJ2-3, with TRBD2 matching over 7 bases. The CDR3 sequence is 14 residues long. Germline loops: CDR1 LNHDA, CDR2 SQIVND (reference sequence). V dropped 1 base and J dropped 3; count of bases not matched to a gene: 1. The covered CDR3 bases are TGTGCCAGTAGTATAGGGACTAGAACAGATACG. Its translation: CASSIGTRTDT. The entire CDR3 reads CASSIGTRTDTQYF.

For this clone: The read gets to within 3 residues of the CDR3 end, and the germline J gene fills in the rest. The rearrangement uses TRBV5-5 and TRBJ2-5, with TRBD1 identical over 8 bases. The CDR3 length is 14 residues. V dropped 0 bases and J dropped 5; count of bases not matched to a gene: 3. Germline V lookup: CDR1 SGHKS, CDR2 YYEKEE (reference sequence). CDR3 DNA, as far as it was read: TGTGCCAGCAGCTTGGGGACAGGGCGGGAGACC. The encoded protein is CASSLGTGRET. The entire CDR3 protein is CASSLGTGRETQYF.

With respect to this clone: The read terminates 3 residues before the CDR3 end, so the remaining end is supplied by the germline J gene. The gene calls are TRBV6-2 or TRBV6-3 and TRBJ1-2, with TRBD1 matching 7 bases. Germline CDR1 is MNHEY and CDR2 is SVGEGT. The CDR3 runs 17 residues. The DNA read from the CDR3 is TGTGCCAGCAGTTACGGCGAGACAGGGTCTCAGGCAGATACC. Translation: CASSYGETGSQADT. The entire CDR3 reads CASSYGETGSQADTYTF.

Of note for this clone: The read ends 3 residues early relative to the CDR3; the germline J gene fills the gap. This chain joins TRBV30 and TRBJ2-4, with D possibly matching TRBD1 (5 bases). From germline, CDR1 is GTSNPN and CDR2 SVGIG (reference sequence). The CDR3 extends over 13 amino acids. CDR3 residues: CAWTFQGAIGQYF. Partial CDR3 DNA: TGTGCCTGGACCTTTCAAGGGGCGATTGGT.

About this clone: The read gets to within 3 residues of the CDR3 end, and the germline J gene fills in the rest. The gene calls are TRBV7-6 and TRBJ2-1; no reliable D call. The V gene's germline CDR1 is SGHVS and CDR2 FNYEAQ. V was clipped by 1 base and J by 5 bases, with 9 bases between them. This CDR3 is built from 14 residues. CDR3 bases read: TGTGCCAGCAGCTTAGGGCCCCCCCACAATGAG. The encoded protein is CASSLGPPHNE. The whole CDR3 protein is CASSLGPPHNEQFF.

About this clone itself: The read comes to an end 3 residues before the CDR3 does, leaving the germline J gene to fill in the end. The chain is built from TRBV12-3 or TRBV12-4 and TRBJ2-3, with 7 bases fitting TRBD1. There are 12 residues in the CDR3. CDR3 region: CASSLVGGTQYF. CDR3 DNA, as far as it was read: TGTGCCAGCAGTTTAGTAGGGGGCACG.

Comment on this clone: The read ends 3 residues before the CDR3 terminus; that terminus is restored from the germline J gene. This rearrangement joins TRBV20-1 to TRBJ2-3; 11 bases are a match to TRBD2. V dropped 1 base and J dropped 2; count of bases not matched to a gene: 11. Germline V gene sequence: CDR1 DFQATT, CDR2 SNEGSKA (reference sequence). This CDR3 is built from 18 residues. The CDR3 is CSARVVLAGGPNTDTQYF. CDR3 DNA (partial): TGCAGTGCTAGAGTGGTTCTAGCGGGGGGACCTAACACAGATACG.

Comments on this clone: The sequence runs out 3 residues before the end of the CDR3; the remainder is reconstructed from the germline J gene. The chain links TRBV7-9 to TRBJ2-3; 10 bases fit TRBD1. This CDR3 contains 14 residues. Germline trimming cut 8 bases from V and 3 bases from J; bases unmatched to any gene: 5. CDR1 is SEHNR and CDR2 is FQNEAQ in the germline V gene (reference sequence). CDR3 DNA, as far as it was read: TGTGCCAGCGCCAGACAGGGGGCAACAGATACG. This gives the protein CASARQGATDT. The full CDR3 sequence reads CASARQGATDTQYF.

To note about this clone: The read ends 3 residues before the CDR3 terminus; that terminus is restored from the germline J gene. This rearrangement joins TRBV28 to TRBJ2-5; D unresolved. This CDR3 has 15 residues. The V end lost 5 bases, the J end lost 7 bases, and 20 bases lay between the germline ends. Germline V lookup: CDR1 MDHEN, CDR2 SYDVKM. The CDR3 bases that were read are TGTGCCAGCAGTCTCCCCCTAGTGACCCCGCGGACC. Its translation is CASSLPLVTPRT. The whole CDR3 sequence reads CASSLPLVTPRTQYF.

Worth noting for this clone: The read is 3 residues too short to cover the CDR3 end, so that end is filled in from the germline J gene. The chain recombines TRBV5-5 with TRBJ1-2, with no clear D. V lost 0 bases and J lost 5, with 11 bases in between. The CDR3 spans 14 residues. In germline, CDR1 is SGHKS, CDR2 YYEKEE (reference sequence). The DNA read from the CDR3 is TGTGCCAGCAGCTTGGCTCGGCGGATGTATGGC. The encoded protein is CASSLARRMYG. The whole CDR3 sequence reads CASSLARRMYGYTF.

The sequenced CDR3 bases are TGTGCCAGCAGCTTAGGGCAGGGGGTTCAGCCG. It yields the protein CASSLGQGVQP. The entire CDR3 is CASSLGQGVQPQYF. This chain links TRBV13 with TRBJ2-3; TRBD1 aligns across 7 bases. The CDR3 is cut off 3 residues early in the read; its end comes from the germline J gene. The CDR3 runs 14 residues. Germline CDR1 is PRHDT and CDR2 is FYEKMQ (reference sequence).

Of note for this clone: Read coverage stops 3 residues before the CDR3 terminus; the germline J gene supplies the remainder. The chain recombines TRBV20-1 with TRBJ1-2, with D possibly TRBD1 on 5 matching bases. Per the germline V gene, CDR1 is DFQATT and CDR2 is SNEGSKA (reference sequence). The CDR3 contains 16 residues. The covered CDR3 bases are TGCAGTGCTAGAGAAAAAGGACTAGCGGGGCTCTACGAC. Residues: CSAREKGLAGLYD. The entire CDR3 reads CSAREKGLAGLYDYTF.

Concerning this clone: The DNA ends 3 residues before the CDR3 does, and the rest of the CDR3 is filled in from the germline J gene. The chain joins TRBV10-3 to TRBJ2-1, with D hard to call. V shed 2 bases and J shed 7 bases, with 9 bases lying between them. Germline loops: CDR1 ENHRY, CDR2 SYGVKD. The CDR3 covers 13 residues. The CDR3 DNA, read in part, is TGTGCCATCAGTGAGCAGGCCCGGAATGAG. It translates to CAISEQARNE. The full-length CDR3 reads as CAISEQARNEQFF.

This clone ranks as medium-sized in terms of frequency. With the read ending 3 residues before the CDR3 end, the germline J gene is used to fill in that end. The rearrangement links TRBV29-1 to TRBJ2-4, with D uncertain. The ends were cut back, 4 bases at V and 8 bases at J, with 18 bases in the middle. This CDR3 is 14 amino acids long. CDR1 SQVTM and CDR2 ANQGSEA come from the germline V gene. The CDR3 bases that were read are TGCAGCGTTGGTTCCACAGTAATGCCCGACATT. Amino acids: CSVGSTVMPDI. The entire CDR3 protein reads CSVGSTVMPDIQYF.

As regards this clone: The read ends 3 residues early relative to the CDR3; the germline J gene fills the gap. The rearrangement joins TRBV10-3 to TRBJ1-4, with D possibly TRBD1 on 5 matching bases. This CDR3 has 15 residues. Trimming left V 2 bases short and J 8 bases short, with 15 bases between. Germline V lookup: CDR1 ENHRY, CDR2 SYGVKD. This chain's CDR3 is CAISETGSHGEKLFF. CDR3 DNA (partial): TGTGCCATCAGTGAGACAGGAAGCCATGGGGAAAAA.

CDR3 sequence reads: CASSGGQVDTEAFF. The CDR3 bases that were read are TGTGCCAGCAGTGGGGGACAGGTGGACACTGAA. The chain couples TRBV25-1 to TRBJ1-1; 8 bases line up with TRBD1. Read coverage stops 3 residues before the CDR3 terminus; the germline J gene supplies the remainder. The V gene's germline CDR1 is MGHDK and CDR2 SYGVNS. The CDR3 sequence is 14 residues long. With V trimmed by 4 bases and J by 3 bases, 4 bases remained unmatched.

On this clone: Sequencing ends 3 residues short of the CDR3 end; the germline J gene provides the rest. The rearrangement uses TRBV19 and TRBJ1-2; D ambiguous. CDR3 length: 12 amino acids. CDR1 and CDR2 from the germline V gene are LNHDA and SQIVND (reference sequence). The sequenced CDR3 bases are TGTGCCAGTAGTATTCGAACAGACGAC. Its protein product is CASSIRTDD. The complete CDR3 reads CASSIRTDDYTF.

CDR3 bases read: TGTGCCAGCAGTTACACTACTCCGGGACAGGGGAACGAG. Translated, it gives CASSYTTPGQGNE. The complete CDR3 reads CASSYTTPGQGNEQYF. This rearrangement joins TRBV27 to TRBJ2-7; 10 nucleotides match TRBD1. The read is 3 residues too short to cover the CDR3 end, so that end is filled in from the germline J gene. The CDR3 spans 16 residues. The V gene's germline CDR1 is MNHEY and CDR2 SMNVEV (reference sequence). The V and J ends lost 4 bases and 5 bases, in that order; junction bases with no gene match: 11.

The CDR3 DNA, read in part, is TGTGCCAGCAAGGTGTTGCATGAGGATTCACCC. This gives the protein CASKVLHEDSP. The full CDR3 is CASKVLHEDSPLHF. The chain is built from TRBV28 and TRBJ1-6; D gene ambiguous. Read coverage stops 3 residues before the CDR3 terminus; the germline J gene supplies the remainder. This CDR3 has 14 amino acids. Germline lookup yields CDR1 MDHEN and CDR2 SYDVKM. The V gene lost 7 bases and the J gene lost 8 bases, with 15 bases spanning the gap. Looking up the rest from reference TRBV28 and TRBJ1-6 gives the full variable domain: DVKVTQSSRYLVKRTGEKVFLECVQDMDHENMFWYRQDPGLGLRLIYFSYDVKMKEKGDIPEGYSVSREKKERFSLILESASTNQTSMYLCASKVLHEDSPLHFGNGTRLTVT.